These T cell receptor beta chains were read from a single sample in a study of blood T cell repertoires in COVID-19. Assay: immunoSEQ multiplex PCR; the TCRdb copy retains only in-frame clones and omits some. The table shows some 45,000 clones, with about four fifths occurring only once. Material: peripheral blood. These TCRs come from a woman aged 55 to 70 with acute or convalescent COVID-19. CDR3s include the opening cysteine and the closing phenylalanine or tryptophan. A D gene is named only where the DNA matches it firmly. Only part of the rows carry a size: once, few, many, or a class if the clone is expanded.

size | J | D | V | DNA | CDR3
NA | TRBJ1-2 | TRBD1 | TRBV27 | TGTGCCAGCAGTAGGACAGGGGAAAACTATGGCTACACCTTC | CASSRTGENYGYTF
once | TRBJ1-1 | NA | TRBV2 | TGTGCCAGCAGTAGGGAGGGGGACACTGAAGCTTTCTTT | CASSREGDTEAFF
once | TRBJ2-3 | TRBD2 | TRBV15 | TGTGCCACCAGCAGAGTGGCGGGGGACTGGGATACGCAGTATTTT | CATSRVAGDWDTQYF
NA | TRBJ1-2 | NA | TRBV5-4 | TGTGCCAGCAGCCTCCTAGGGGATCCGAGCTACACCTTC | CASSLLGDPSYTF
NA | TRBJ1-5 | NA | TRBV11-2 | TGTGCCAGCAGCTTAACAGGATTCAATCAGCCCCAGCATTTT | CASSLTGFNQPQHF
few | TRBJ2-1 | TRBD2 | TRBV9 | TGTGCCAGCAGTGCCCCGGGAGGAACGGAGCGGGGGGTGGGGTTCTTC | CASSAPGGTERGVGFF
NA | TRBJ2-3 | NA | TRBV15 | TGTGCCACCAGCTCAGGACTATCCTTCGGCACAGATACGCAGTATTTT | CATSSGLSFGTDTQYF
NA | TRBJ1-1 | NA | TRBV29-1 | TGCAGCCCCAGGGCCGGAGCTTTCTTT | CSPRAGAFF
few | TRBJ2-2 | NA | TRBV7-2 | TGTGCCAGCAGCGATCGGGGGGCCAGCACCGGGGAGCTGTTTTTT | CASSDRGASTGELFF
NA | TRBJ1-2 | NA | TRBV6-5 | TGTGCCAGCAGGTCAAGGCGGTTCTATGGCTACACCTTC | CASRSRRFYGYTF
NA | TRBJ1-5 | NA | TRBV19 | TGTGCCAGTAGTATAGTCTACCAGCCCCAGCATTTT | CASSIVYQPQHF
NA | TRBJ2-2 | TRBD2 | TRBV7-2 | TGTGCCAGCAGCTTCGGGACTAGCGTGAACACCGGGGAGCTGTTTTTT | CASSFGTSVNTGELFF
NA | TRBJ1-1 | TRBD1 | TRBV30 | TGTGCCTGGAGTCTTAGATCCGGGACAGGGGCTGCGAGAGCTTTCTTT | CAWSLRSGTGAARAFF
NA | TRBJ2-1 | NA | TRBV3-1/TRBV3-2 | TGTGCCAGCAGCCCCGATAGCGGAAGCTCCTACAATGAGCAGTTCTTC | CASSPDSGSSYNEQFF
NA | TRBJ1-1 | NA | TRBV5-1 | TGCGCCAGCAGCTTGGCCGGGGGAGGGAACACTGAAGCTTTCTTT | CASSLAGGGNTEAFF
NA | TRBJ1-5 | NA | TRBV30 | TGTGCCTGGAGTAATGGGGGGGAGGGTCAGCCCCAGCATTTT | CAWSNGGEGQPQHF
NA | TRBJ1-5 | NA | TRBV5-1 | TGCGCCAGCAGCTTGGGAACAGGGATAGGGCAGCCCCAGCATTTT | CASSLGTGIGQPQHF
NA | TRBJ1-5 | TRBD1 | TRBV27 | TGTGCCAGCAGTCAGCGGCAGGGGGGTCAGCCCCAGCATTTT | CASSQRQGGQPQHF
NA | TRBJ2-3 | NA | TRBV10-1 | TGCGCCAGCAGCTCGGGAGATACGCAGTATTTT | CASSSGDTQYF
NA | TRBJ1-5 | NA | TRBV10-3 | TGTGCCATCAGTGAACAGGGTCAGCATCAGCCCCAGCATTTT | CAISEQGQHQPQHF
NA | TRBJ2-1 | NA | TRBV5-6 | TGTGCCAGCAGCTTGTTACGGTCGACATACAATGAGCAGTTCTTC | CASSLLRSTYNEQFF
NA | TRBJ2-7 | TRBD1 | TRBV6-2/TRBV6-3 | TGTGCCAGCAGTTCGCCGACAGGGGGGGACGAGCAGTACTTC | CASSSPTGGDEQYF
NA | TRBJ1-1 | TRBD1 | TRBV5-6 | TGTGCCAGCAGCTTGGGAGGGACAGGAGGGTCGGAAGCTTTCTTT | CASSLGGTGGSEAFF
few | TRBJ2-3 | NA | TRBV12-2 | TGTGCAAGTCGCCTTCGGGACTGCCCCAGGGCGCAGTATTTT | CASRLRDCPRAQYF
NA | TRBJ2-5 | NA | TRBV24-1 | TGTGCCACCAGTGATAGGGCAGGGAGGCTAGAGACCCAGTACTTC | CATSDRAGRLETQYF
once | TRBJ1-5 | NA | TRBV7-2 | TGTGCCAGCAGCTTAGTTGGGGGAGGACAGCCCCAGCATTTT | CASSLVGGGQPQHF
NA | TRBJ2-5 | TRBD1 | TRBV30 | TGTGCCTGGAGCCAGGCCATACAGGGGCCGGGAAAGCAGTACTTC | CAWSQAIQGPGKQYF